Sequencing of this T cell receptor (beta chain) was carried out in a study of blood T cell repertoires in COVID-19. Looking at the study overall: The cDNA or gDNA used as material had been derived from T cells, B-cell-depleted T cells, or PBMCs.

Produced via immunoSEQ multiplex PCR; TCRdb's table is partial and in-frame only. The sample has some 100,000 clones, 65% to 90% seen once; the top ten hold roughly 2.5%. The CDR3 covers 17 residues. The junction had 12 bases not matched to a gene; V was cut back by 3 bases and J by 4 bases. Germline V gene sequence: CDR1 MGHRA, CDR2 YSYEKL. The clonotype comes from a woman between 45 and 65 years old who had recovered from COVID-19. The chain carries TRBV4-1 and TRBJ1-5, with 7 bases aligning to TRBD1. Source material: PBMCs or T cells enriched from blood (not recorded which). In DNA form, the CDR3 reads TGCGCCAGCAGCCAGGAAAACAGGGGTGGGGTAAATCAGCCCCAGCATTTT. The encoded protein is CASSQENRGGVNQPQHF.